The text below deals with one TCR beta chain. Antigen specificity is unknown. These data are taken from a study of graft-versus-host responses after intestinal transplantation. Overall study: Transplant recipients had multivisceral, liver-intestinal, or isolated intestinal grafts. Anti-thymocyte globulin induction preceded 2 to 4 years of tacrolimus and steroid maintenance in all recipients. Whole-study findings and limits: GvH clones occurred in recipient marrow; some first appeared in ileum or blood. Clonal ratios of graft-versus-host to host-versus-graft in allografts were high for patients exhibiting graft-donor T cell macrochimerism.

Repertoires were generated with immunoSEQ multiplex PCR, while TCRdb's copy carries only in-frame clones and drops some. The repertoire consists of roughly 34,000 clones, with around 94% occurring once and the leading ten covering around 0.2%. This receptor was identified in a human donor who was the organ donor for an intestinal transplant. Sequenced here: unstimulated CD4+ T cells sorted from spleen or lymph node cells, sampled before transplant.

The CDR3 region has the DNA TGTGCCAGCAGTCCCCTGGTTACAGGGACGGGCTACTATGGCTACACCTTC. Amino acids: CASSPLVTGTGYYGYTF. The J gene is TRBJ1-2, the V gene TRBV27; a weak D match, TRBD1 (6 bases). The CDR3 extends over 17 amino acids. CDR1 and CDR2 from the germline V gene are MNHEY and SMNVEV (reference sequence). Trimming took off 5 bases at V and 3 bases at J, with 22 bases between the two ends.